Listed below are T cell receptor beta chains from one sample, sequenced in a study of blood T cell repertoires in COVID-19. Sequencing was performed with immunoSEQ multiplex PCR; in TCRdb, only in-frame clones are kept and a portion is missing. The table records under 250,000 clones, approximately 80% of them present only once. What was sequenced was peripheral blood. The origin of the receptors is a woman aged 18-29 years with acute or convalescent COVID-19. CDR3s include the opening cysteine and the closing phenylalanine or tryptophan. Fields, in order: V gene, J gene, CDR3 protein.

TRBV19	TRBJ2-7	CASSIIGTASYEQYF
TRBV12-5	TRBJ1-5	CASGLGVQGNQPQHF
TRBV5-4	TRBJ1-1	CASSRGAGYNMNTEAFF
TRBV24-1	TRBJ2-1	CATSDPRTSGSNEQFF
TRBV11-2	TRBJ2-1	CASSSGTLSSYNEQFF
TRBV27	TRBJ2-7	CASSLSGVSSYEQYF
TRBV30	TRBJ1-2	CAWPTWRGYTF
TRBV15	TRBJ2-1	CATSRDEDEQFF
TRBV5-1	TRBJ2-5	CASSLEGGIQETQYF
TRBV9	TRBJ2-2	CASSVRDSGIGSGELFF
TRBV30	TRBJ1-5	CAWSVGTINQPQHF
TRBV15	TRBJ2-7	CATSRTAGSYEQYF
TRBV5-1	TRBJ2-1	CASSLAPGIRDNEQFF
TRBV4-3	TRBJ1-6	CASSPRQGNNSPLHF
TRBV14	TRBJ1-2	CASSQVNRRIGYTF
TRBV5-1	TRBJ2-2	CASSLAVGRSTGELFF
TRBV6-2/TRBV6-3	TRBJ1-2	CASSDNHGTVRRGYTF
TRBV25-1	TRBJ2-1	CASSEAGLYNEQFF
TRBV14	TRBJ2-3	CASSQLGGTDTQYF
TRBV28	TRBJ2-3	CASSLPQGTDTQYF
TRBV20-1	TRBJ2-7	CSASGESGFYEQYF
TRBV28	TRBJ1-6	CASSLWVGRGGGNSPLHF
TRBV7-2	TRBJ2-4	CASSLESSGNIQYF
TRBV5-1	TRBJ1-1	CASSSRQGRNTEAFF
TRBV9	TRBJ2-3	CASSGGRAADTQYF
TRBV19	TRBJ2-1	CASSSISGGPNEQFF
TRBV7-6	TRBJ2-2	CASSLEASGILSTGELFF
TRBV6-2/TRBV6-3	TRBJ2-7	CASSFQGNYEQYF
TRBV7-3	TRBJ2-3	CASSLTSGRTTDTQYF
TRBV12-3/TRBV12-4	TRBJ2-7	CASREGPNYEQYF
TRBV27	TRBJ2-7	CASSSSAYEQYF
TRBV5-1	TRBJ2-5	CASSPGSGETQYF
TRBV5-8	TRBJ2-6	CASSLLVGGSSGANVLTF
TRBV6-6	TRBJ1-2	CVSVESTNYGYTF
TRBV4-2	TRBJ1-2	CASSQASYGYTF
TRBV5-1	TRBJ2-1	CASRTGDNEQFF
TRBV19	TRBJ1-5	CASTRSYRVNSNQPQHF
TRBV5-6	TRBJ1-4	CASSLVDRPNEKLFF
TRBV11-3	TRBJ2-2	CASSSGLNTGELFF
TRBV7-9	TRBJ2-3	CASSLKASAYTDTQYF
TRBV5-6	TRBJ1-3	CASSLAPGGNTIYF
TRBV19	TRBJ1-2	CASTPPGQGHLGYTF
TRBV6-5	TRBJ2-1	CAGGRLAGVGEQFF
TRBV11-3	TRBJ1-1	CASSLVGQPAFF
TRBV4-1	TRBJ2-1	CASSQGRARGPPYNEQFF
TRBV5-1	TRBJ2-5	CASSQGVFGETQYF
TRBV10-2	TRBJ1-2	CASLDAVFSSYGYTF
TRBV29-1	TRBJ2-1	CSVEVRVYNEQFF
TRBV6-5	TRBJ2-3	CASSYSRVTDTQYF
TRBV4-2	TRBJ2-6	CASSQGVGAGGANVLTF